The following is a T cell receptor beta chain sequence with its context. This record comes from a study of shared clonotypes between healthy human individuals. In the CD4+ fraction, cells were divided into CD45RA+ naive and CD45RA-negative memory subsets. TCRdb keeps only in-frame clones here, not all; method: immunoSEQ multiplex PCR. The data show some 2,000,000 clones, with more than 90% seen just once and roughly 0.13% held by the top ten. Per germline, CDR1 GTSNPN and CDR2 SVGIG (reference sequence). V lost 0 bases and J lost 3, with 11 bases in between. The CDR3 length is 14 residues. Sequencing input: naive CD4+ T cells sorted from blood. Regarding subset: CD45RA+ positively selected. The TCR comes from a young man in good health. The chain links TRBV30 to TRBJ1-1; the D is unclear. The CDR3 DNA reads as TGTGCCTGGAGTGTCGGCAGAGCGGACACTGAAGCTTTCTTT. Amino acids: CAWSVGRADTEAFF.